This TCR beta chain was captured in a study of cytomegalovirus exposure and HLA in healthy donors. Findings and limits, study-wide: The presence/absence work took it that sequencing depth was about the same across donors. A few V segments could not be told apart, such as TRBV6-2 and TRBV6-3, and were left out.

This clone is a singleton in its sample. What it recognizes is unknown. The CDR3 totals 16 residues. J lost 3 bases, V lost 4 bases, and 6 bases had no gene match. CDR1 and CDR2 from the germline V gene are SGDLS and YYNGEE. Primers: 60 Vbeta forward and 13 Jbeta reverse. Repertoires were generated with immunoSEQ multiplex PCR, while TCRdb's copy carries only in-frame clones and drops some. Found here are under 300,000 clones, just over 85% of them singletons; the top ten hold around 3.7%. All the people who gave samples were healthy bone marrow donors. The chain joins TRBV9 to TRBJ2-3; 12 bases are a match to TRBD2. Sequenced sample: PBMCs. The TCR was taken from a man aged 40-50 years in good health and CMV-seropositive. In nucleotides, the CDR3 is TGTGCCAGCAGCACCGCGACTAGCGGGAGTACAGATACGCAGTATTTT. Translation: CASSTATSGSTDTQYF.